Listed here is a single TCR beta chain. This sample is drawn from a study of T cells in Graves' hyperthyroidism and ophthalmopathy. TCR beta CDR3 region amplification was performed from RNA transcripts. The HTBI primer set drove a first-round RT-PCR of the TCR CDR3. TCRdb reanalysed the multiplex PCR reads using MiXCR and keeps one entry per CDR3 protein. This table has around 580,000 distinct CDR3 sequences, roughly 50% appearing once. This CDR3 is built from 15 residues. V lost 4 bases, J lost 0 bases, and 13 bases lay in between. CDR1 and CDR2 (germline): KGHSY, FQNENV. Material for sequencing was peripheral blood or thyroid tissue (not recorded which). The receptor's source is a woman under 30 with Graves' hyperthyroidism. This chain connects TRBV16 to TRBJ2-7; maybe TRBD1 (6 bases). CDR3 coding DNA: TGTGCCAGCAGCCGACACACAGGGTTCTCCTACGAGCAGTACTTC. Amino acid sequence: CASSRHTGFSYEQYF.